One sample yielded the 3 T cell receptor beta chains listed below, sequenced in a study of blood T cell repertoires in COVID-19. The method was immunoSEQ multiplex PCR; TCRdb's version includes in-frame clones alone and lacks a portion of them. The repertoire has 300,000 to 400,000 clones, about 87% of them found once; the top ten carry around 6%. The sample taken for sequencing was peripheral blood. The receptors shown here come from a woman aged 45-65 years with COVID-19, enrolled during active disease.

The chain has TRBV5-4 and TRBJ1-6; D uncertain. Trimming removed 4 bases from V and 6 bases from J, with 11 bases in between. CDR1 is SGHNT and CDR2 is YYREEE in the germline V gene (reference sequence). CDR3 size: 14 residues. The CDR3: CASSTGILNSPLHF. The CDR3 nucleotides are TGTGCCAGCAGCACCGGGATCCTTAATTCACCCCTCCACTTT.

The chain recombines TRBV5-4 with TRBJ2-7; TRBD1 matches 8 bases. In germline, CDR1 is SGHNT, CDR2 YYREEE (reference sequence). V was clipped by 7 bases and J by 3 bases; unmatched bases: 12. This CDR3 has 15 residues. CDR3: CASHNADRAGYEQYF. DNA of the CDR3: TGTGCCAGCCATAACGCGGACAGGGCGGGCTACGAGCAGTACTTC.

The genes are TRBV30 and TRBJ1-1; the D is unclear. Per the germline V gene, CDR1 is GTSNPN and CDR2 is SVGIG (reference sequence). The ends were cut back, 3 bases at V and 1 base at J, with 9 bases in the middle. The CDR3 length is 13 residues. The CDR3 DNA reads TGTGCCTGGAGGCGAGAGGGGAACACTGAAGCTTTCTTT. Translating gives CAWRREGNTEAFF. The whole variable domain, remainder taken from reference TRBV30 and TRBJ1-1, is SQTIHQWPATLVQPVGSPLSLECTVEGTSNPNLYWYRQAAGRGLQLLFYSVGIGQISSEVPQNLSASRPQDRQFILSSKKLLLSDSGFYLCAWRREGNTEAFFGQGTRLTVV.